This T cell receptor (beta chain) emerged from a study of T cell repertoires in cytomegalovirus infection. Study-level results: Within the response measured ex vivo, HLA-C-restricted CMV-specific TCR beta clonotypes were dominant.

From the reads, TCRdb called clonotypes with MiXCR, one entry per CDR3 protein. The sample yields hundreds of thousands of distinct CDR3 sequences, approximately 31% seen once. This clonotype is a singleton in its sample. Its antigen is not identified. Germline loops: CDR1 MDHEN, CDR2 SYDVKM. The CDR3 runs 16 residues. The ends lost 7 bases at V and 3 bases at J; junction bases unmatched: 8. The chain recombines TRBV28 with TRBJ2-3; 12 bases agree with TRBD2. Sequencing used cultured CD8+ T cells from PBMCs, obtained from culture after CMV antigen stimulation. The sequence came from a human donor in good health (CMV status not recorded). Some clones in this sample may be carry-over from other donors' samples. For the CDR3, the DNA is TGTGCCAGCATCCTCGACGGACTAGCGGGGACAGATACGCAGTATTTT. Amino acids: CASILDGLAGTDTQYF.